Shown below are 23 T cell receptor beta chains from a single sample sequenced in a study (dated by TCRdb to between 2015 and 2016). The library was generated by 5' RACE. The run used an Illumina MiSeq. The raw public reads went through TCRdb reprocessing: fastp at Q25, MiXCR clone calling, in-frame beta chains kept. Records with the same CDR3 protein are collapsed into one entry carrying the most frequent genes and DNA. This sample comprises 11,000 or so distinct CDR3 sequences, roughly a quarter of them detected only once. 2.5% to 3.5% of the sample is in the top ten clones. CD4+CD25+CD127-/low cells were isolated as Tregs. The source material was Tregs sorted from a lymph node. Receptor source: a female donor with breast cancer.

Judged by abundance, this clonotype is medium-sized (0.01 to 0.1%). This chain connects TRBV29-1 to TRBJ2-1; D is unclear. Trimming shortened V by 2 bases and J by 10 bases, and 6 bases separated the two germline ends. CDR1 is SQVTM, CDR2 ANQGSEA, per germline. The CDR3 has 10 residues. Written as DNA, the CDR3 is TGCAGCGTTGAACCCCTAGAGCAGTTCTTC. Protein: CSVEPLEQFF.

This clonotype is medium-sized within its sample. In DNA, the CDR3 is TGTGCCAGCAGCAAAGGACTAGCGGGCAATGAGCAGTTCTTC. Amino acids: CASSKGLAGNEQFF. This chain uses TRBV11-3 with TRBJ2-1, with 11 bases that match TRBD2. With V trimmed by 5 bases and J by 6 bases, 3 bases remained unmatched. From germline, CDR1 is SGHNT and CDR2 YENEEA. This CDR3 is 14 amino acids long. The variable domain in full, completed from reference TRBV11-3 and TRBJ2-1, reads EAGVVQSPRYKIIEKKQPVAFWCNPISGHNTLYWYLQNLGQGPELLIRYENEEAVDDSQLPKDRFSAERLKGVDSTLKIQPAELGDSAVYLCASSKGLAGNEQFFGPGTRLTVL.

Turning to this clonotype: A read error is possible here, since a much larger clone lies one base away. The chain combines TRBV24-1 with TRBJ2-1, with TRBD2 identical over 12 bases. The germline CDR1 and CDR2 sequences are KGHDR and SFDVKD. V lost 4 bases, J lost 7 bases, and 7 bases stayed unmatched. This CDR3 region has 16 residues. This CDR3 reads CATSDSLAGGRNEQFF. DNA of the CDR3: TGTGCCACCAGTGACTCCCTAGCGGGAGGGAGGAATGAGCAGTTCTTC.

Relative to its sample, this clonotype is medium-sized (0.01 to 0.1%). The rearrangement uses TRBV7-9 and TRBJ2-7; 7 bases line up with TRBD1. Germline V gene sequence: CDR1 SEHNR, CDR2 FQNEAQ (reference sequence). The CDR3 spans 13 residues. With 5 bases clipped from V and 6 bases from J, the junction kept 7 bases outside the gene matches. The CDR3 sequence is CASSRDSQIEQYF. The DNA of the CDR3 is TGTGCCAGCAGCCGGGACAGCCAGATCGAGCAGTACTTC.

In this sample, this clonotype turned up many times. The chain employs TRBV12-3 or TRBV12-4 and TRBJ2-3, with D possibly TRBD2 on 6 matching bases. The germline V and J ends were trimmed by 3 bases and 0 bases, with 7 bases remaining between them. This CDR3 has 14 residues. Written as DNA, the CDR3 is TGTGCCAGCAGTTTTGGAGGGAGCACAGATACGCAGTATTTT. Its protein is CASSFGGSTDTQYF.

At least ten counts were recorded for this clonotype. V usage is TRBV6-5 and J usage is TRBJ1-4; D perhaps matches TRBD1 (5 bases). Germline-derived CDR1 and CDR2 are MNHEY and SVGAGI. V lost 2 bases to trimming and J lost 5 bases, with 12 bases between them. The CDR3 runs to 15 residues. DNA for the CDR3: TGTGCCAGCAGTTACGTGGGACGGTCAAATGAAAAACTGTTTTTT. Protein: CASSYVGRSNEKLFF.

By share, this clonotype ranks as medium-sized. V gene TRBV20-1 combines with J gene TRBJ2-1; 9 bases fit TRBD2. J was trimmed by 3 bases and V by 0 bases; bases with no gene match: 6. Germline assignment: CDR1 DFQATT and CDR2 SNEGSKA (reference sequence). The CDR3 spans 16 residues. CDR3 sequence: CSARDVASGIYNEQFF. CDR3 sequence (DNA): TGCAGTGCTAGAGATGTGGCTAGCGGGATCTACAATGAGCAGTTCTTC.

On this clonotype: A much larger clone lies a single base off, so this may be a read error. V is TRBV25-1 and J is TRBJ2-3; D remains ambiguous. Germline CDR1 reads MGHDK; CDR2 reads SYGVNS. The CDR3 loop spans 14 amino acids. V lost 3 bases and J lost 2, with 9 bases in between. This chain's CDR3 is CASSEWLFTDTQYF. DNA of the CDR3: TGTGCCAGCAGTGAGTGGCTGTTCACAGATACGCAGTATTTT.

A remark on this clonotype: A single base separates this from a much larger clone, so it may be a read error. The V call is TRBV27, the J call TRBJ2-4; TRBD1 matches at 8 bases. V shed 6 bases and J 8 bases; nucleotides not matched to a gene: 12. This CDR3 has 15 residues. In germline, CDR1 is MNHEY, CDR2 SMNVEV (reference sequence). CDR3 loop: CASSRRDRWSDIQYF. The CDR3 DNA is TGTGCCAGCAGCCGTCGGGACAGGTGGTCGGACATTCAGTACTTC.

Regarding this clonotype: Just one base apart from a much larger clone, this may be a read error. The chain employs TRBV9 and TRBJ2-7; 8 bases are a match to TRBD2. Germline assignment: CDR1 SGDLS and CDR2 YYNGEE. Losses at the gene ends were 0 bases for V and 7 bases for J; bases not matched to a gene: 9. The length of the CDR3 is 15 residues. CDR3 coding DNA: TGTGCCAGCAGCGTAGGAGGCGGGAGGTACAAAGAGCAGTACTTC. Translated, it gives CASSVGGGRYKEQYF. Full variable domain (outside the CDR3, taken from reference TRBV9 and TRBJ2-7): DSGVTQTPKHLITATGQRVTLRCSPRSGDLSVYWYQQSLDQGLQFLIQYYNGEERAKGNILERFSAQQFPDLHSELNLSSLELGDSALYFCASSVGGGRYKEQYFGPGTRLTVT.

This clonotype is labeled medium-sized. For the CDR3, the DNA is TGTGCCAGCAGTCTCAGGGGAGGCTACGAGCAGTACTTC. Translated: CASSLRGGYEQYF. The V call is TRBV6-1, the J call TRBJ2-7; D possibly matches TRBD1 or TRBD2 (6 bases each). V dropped 5 bases and J dropped 3 bases, with 11 bases sitting between them. The CDR3 runs to 13 residues. Germline V gives CDR1 MNHNS, CDR2 SASEGT.

The chain employs TRBV6-5 and TRBJ2-1; tentative D call: TRBD2 (6 bases). V lost 7 bases and J 11 bases, leaving 18 bases between the germline ends. Looked up from germline, CDR1 is MNHEY and CDR2 is SVGAGI. The CDR3 totals 13 residues. The CDR3 region has the DNA TGTGCCAGCAAGGTAGCGGCTGAAAATAAGCAGTTCTTC. Protein sequence: CASKVAAENKQFF.

Relative to its sample, this clonotype is medium-sized. This chain uses TRBV12-3 or TRBV12-4 with TRBJ2-3, with D unresolved. V was clipped by 7 bases and J by 5 bases, with 7 bases between them. The CDR3 has 11 amino acids. CDR3 protein: CASKSLDTQYF. The CDR3 DNA follows: TGTGCCAGCAAATCGTTAGATACGCAGTATTTT.

This clonotype was seen many times. The chain uses TRBV9 and TRBJ1-2; 8 bases match TRBD1. CDR3 length: 13 residues. CDR1 is SGDLS, CDR2 YYNGEE, per germline. V was pared by 4 bases and J by 4 bases, with 3 bases of the junction left unmatched. The CDR3 spells CASSITGGYGYTF. CDR3 DNA: TGTGCCAGCAGCATTACAGGGGGCTATGGCTACACCTTC.

This clonotype was counted at least ten times. The rearrangement uses TRBV7-9 and TRBJ2-7; tentatively, D is TRBD2 (5 bases). V shed 5 bases and J shed 4 bases, with 9 bases lying between them. The CDR3 consists of 12 residues. From germline, CDR1 is SEHNR and CDR2 FQNEAQ (reference sequence). This CDR3 reads CASSPGIYEQYF. The CDR3 region has the DNA TGTGCCAGCAGCCCGGGGATTTACGAGCAGTACTTC.

The genes are TRBV11-2 and TRBJ2-7; no definite D call. This CDR3 is built from 14 residues. V lost 2 bases to trimming and J lost 1 base, with 9 bases between them. The germline CDR1 and CDR2 sequences are SGHAT and FQNNGV. CDR3: CASSLTALSYEQYF. The CDR3 DNA is TGTGCCAGCAGCTTAACGGCTCTTTCCTACGAGCAGTACTTC.

This clonotype was seen repeatedly, ten times or more. A much larger clone differs by one base, so this may be a read error. J is TRBJ2-3 and V is TRBV24-1; D call uncertain. Germline V lookup: CDR1 KGHDR, CDR2 SFDVKD. V lost 3 bases and J 5 bases, leaving 8 bases between the germline ends. The CDR3 loop spans 13 amino acids. The CDR3: CATSDVGVDTQYF. Here the CDR3 DNA reads TGTGCCACCAGTGATGTTGGGGTAGATACGCAGTATTTT.

This clonotype is labeled medium-sized. The chain uses TRBV20-1 and TRBJ1-2, with D maybe TRBD1 (5 bases). The CDR3 is made up of 11 amino acids. Looked up from germline, CDR1 is DFQATT and CDR2 is SNEGSKA (reference sequence). This CDR3 is CTIPGAYGYTF. Here the CDR3 DNA reads TGCACCATTCCCGGGGCCTATGGCTACACCTTC.

Relative to its sample, this clonotype is medium-sized. V is TRBV4-1 and J is TRBJ2-2; TRBD2 aligns across 9 bases. V shed 3 bases and J 3 bases; nucleotides not matched to a gene: 5. In germline, CDR1 is MGHRA, CDR2 YSYEKL. The CDR3 runs 16 residues. The CDR3 DNA reads as TGCGCCAGCAGCCATCGATTAGCGGGAGACACCGGGGAGCTGTTTTTT. The encoded protein is CASSHRLAGDTGELFF.

As regards this clonotype: At one of its ends the junction is not consistent with the germline gene, which may arise from a read error. The V and J genes are TRBV5-1 and TRBJ1-1; 9 bases are a match to TRBD1. This CDR3 region has 14 residues. Per germline, CDR1 SGHRS and CDR2 YFSETQ. This CDR3 is CGSSLVGPTGGAFF. The CDR3 DNA reads TGCGGCAGCAGCTTGGTGGGCCCGACAGGGGGAGCTTTCTTT.

The chain has TRBV5-1 and TRBJ2-7; D may be TRBD1 (6 bases). The CDR3 sequence is 14 residues long. Between the trimmed V and J ends, which lost 2 bases and 2 bases, there was a span of 11 bases. In germline, CDR1 is SGHRS, CDR2 YFSETQ. CDR3 protein: CASSLSRTAYEQYF. CDR3 in DNA: TGCGCCAGCAGCTTAAGCCGGACAGCCTACGAGCAGTACTTC.

This rearrangement joins TRBV20-1 to TRBJ1-1; the D is unclear. V gave up 0 bases and J gave up 4 bases, with 12 bases separating them. The CDR3 spans 14 residues. Germline V gene lookup returns CDR1 DFQATT and CDR2 SNEGSKA (reference sequence). CDR3 residues: CSARESGSGTEAFF. As DNA, the CDR3 is TGCAGTGCTAGAGAATCCGGGAGCGGCACTGAAGCTTTCTTT.

This clonotype is labeled medium-sized (0.01 to 0.1%). The J gene is TRBJ2-7, the V gene TRBV20-1, with D possibly matching TRBD1 (6 bases). This CDR3 comprises 14 residues. The germline CDR1 and CDR2 sequences are DFQATT and SNEGSKA (reference sequence). The V end lost 1 base, the J end lost 2 bases, and 12 bases lay between the germline ends. The CDR3 is CSARARQATYEQYF. Written as DNA, the CDR3 is TGCAGTGCTAGAGCTCGACAGGCAACCTACGAGCAGTACTTC.